This TCR beta chain comes out of a study of blood T cells in healthy people across ages. Study observations and caveats: When set beside aged donors, long-lived donors presented more naive CD4+ cells and higher diversity. Unsorted PBMCs prevented conclusive naive versus antigen-experienced comparison. Older age coincided with a roughly linear decline in TCR beta diversity per million T cells.

Then a second PCR, running about 6 to 12 cycles, was carried out with a sample-barcoded 5' primer and a J-beta primer mix. Each CDR3 protein gets one entry after TCRdb re-called the 5' RACE reads with MiXCR. The sample includes under 2 million distinct CDR3 sequences, approximately 32% of them seen just once. There are a few counts of this clonotype. Its antigen is not known. Germline-derived CDR1 and CDR2 are DFQATT and SNEGSKA (reference sequence). V was pared by 2 bases and J by 7 bases, with 13 bases of the junction left unmatched. CDR3 length: 17 residues. This sequence joins TRBV20-1 and TRBJ2-2, with TRBD2 matching 10 bases. The receptor comes from a woman in her twenties or thirties in good health. Input material: blood. CDR3 bases: TGCAGTGCTAGACTGCTTAGCGGGAGGAGATTGGGCGGGGAGCTGTTTTTT. Translation: CSARLLSGRRLGGELFF.